This TCR beta chain comes out of a study of blood T cells in healthy people across ages. The use of a sample-barcoded 5' primer and a J-beta primer mix characterized a second PCR of roughly 6 to 11 cycles. TCRdb called the 5' RACE reads again in MiXCR, with one record for every CDR3 protein. The sample lists about 800,000 distinct CDR3 sequences; approximately 25% were seen once. The CDR3 consists of 15 residues. From germline, CDR1 is DFQATT and CDR2 SNEGSKA (reference sequence). The V and J ends lost 1 base and 2 bases, in that order; junction bases with no gene match: 4. These data are also associated with another study on T cells of mothers and their children.

Sequenced material: blood. The TCR comes from a boy aged 5-17 years in good health. The V and J genes are TRBV20-1 and TRBJ2-3; 9 bases map to TRBD2. The CDR3 reads CSARALAGFTDTQYF. The DNA for the CDR3 is TGCAGTGCTAGAGCTCTAGCGGGGTTCACAGATACGCAGTATTTT.